This T cell receptor (beta chain) was sequenced for a study of Ad26.COV2.S vaccination and SARS-CoV-2 variants. Study summary: Donor participated within the Ad26.COV2.S arm of the COV1001 trial.

Sequenced by immunoSEQ multiplex PCR; TCRdb stores in-frame clones only, minus some. This table has some 460,000 clones, approximately 90% appearing once. Treatment indicated: over 15 received Ad26.COV2.S at low or high dose, single or two shots; a few received placebo; per-sample allocation not given. After the first vaccine or placebo injection, samples were drawn on day 63. The administered vaccine (an Ad26 vector) expressed Wuhan-strain SARS-CoV-2 spike. Sequenced here: peripheral blood, sampled in a trial of Ad26.COV2.S vaccine versus placebo. This receptor was identified in a person aged 18 to 59 who received the Ad26.COV2.S COVID-19 vaccine or a placebo.

CDR3 loop: CASSWGYTEAFF. CDR3 DNA: TGTGCCAGCAGCTGGGGGTACACTGAAGCTTTCTTT. V and J are TRBV5-5 and TRBJ1-1; D perhaps matches TRBD1 (5 bases). V was trimmed by 3 bases and J by 3 bases, leaving 6 bases between them. Germline V gene sequence: CDR1 SGHKS, CDR2 YYEKEE (reference sequence). The CDR3 spans 12 residues.